This T cell receptor (beta chain) emerged from a study of PD-L1 blockade in urothelial cancer. Added to each PCR by spiking were synthetic TCR analog templates. Using immunoSEQ multiplex PCR, the repertoire was profiled, and TCRdb retains in-frame clones only, with some absent. Here the sample spans 14,000 to 15,000 clones, 85% to 90% being singletons. Germline V gene sequence: CDR1 MNHEY, CDR2 SVGAGI. This CDR3 spans 11 amino acids. Trimming cost V 5 bases and J 6 bases, with 6 bases left between them. Specimen: PBMCs, collected around atezolizumab (anti-PD-L1) treatment. This sequence originates from a man aged 65-85 years with urothelial cancer. The V and J genes are TRBV6-5 and TRBJ2-3; D is possibly TRBD2 (6 bases). The CDR3 region is CASSGGDTQYF. The CDR3 DNA is TGTGCCAGCAGTGGGGGGGATACGCAGTATTTT.